The 14 T cell receptor beta chains below all came from one sample that was sequenced in a study of T cells in Graves' hyperthyroidism and ophthalmopathy. RNA transcripts served as the template for amplifying TCR beta CDR3 regions. The study used the HTBI primer set for a first-round RT-PCR of the TCR CDR3. TCRdb re-called the multiplex PCR reads with MiXCR, one entry per CDR3 protein. The table has over 200,000 distinct CDR3 sequences, 13% to 15% seen once. Material for sequencing was blood. The receptors shown here come from a woman between 35 and 50 years old with Graves' hyperthyroidism that later progressed to Graves' ophthalmopathy.

This clonotype was seen at least ten times. The DNA of the CDR3 is TGTGCCAGCAGTGGGTCGATGACTAGCAGGAACACCGGGGAGCTGTTTTTT. As protein: CASSGSMTSRNTGELFF. J is TRBJ2-2 and V is TRBV6-1, with TRBD2 matching 7 bases. Trimming took 4 bases from V and 1 from J; bases not matched to a gene: 9. CDR3 size: 17 residues. Germline lookup yields CDR1 MNHNS and CDR2 SASEGT.

There are many counts of this clonotype. The chain is built from TRBV30 and TRBJ2-3, with D perhaps TRBD1 or TRBD2 (5 bases each). This CDR3 is built from 16 residues. CDR1 and CDR2 from the germline V gene are GTSNPN and SVGIG (reference sequence). V was clipped by 3 bases and J by 2 bases, with 18 bases between them. In DNA form, the CDR3 reads TGTGCCTGGAGAAGGACGAGGGGATCGCACACAGATACGCAGTATTTT. This codes for CAWRRTRGSHTDTQYF. Full variable domain (outside the CDR3, taken from reference TRBV30 and TRBJ2-3): SQTIHQWPATLVQPVGSPLSLECTVEGTSNPNLYWYRQAAGRGLQLLFYSVGIGQISSEVPQNLSASRPQDRQFILSSKKLLLSDSGFYLCAWRRTRGSHTDTQYFGPGTRLTVL.

This clonotype was detected ten times or more. The chain links TRBV28 to TRBJ2-1, with unresolved D. The germline V gene has CDR1 MDHEN and CDR2 SYDVKM. The CDR3 extends over 13 amino acids. The germline V and J ends were trimmed by 2 bases and 9 bases, with 11 bases remaining between them. The CDR3 loop is CASSLPEHGEQFF. The CDR3 DNA follows: TGTGCCAGCAGTTTACCCGAACATGGTGAGCAGTTCTTC.

This clonotype has just a few counts. The chain uses TRBV5-1 and TRBJ2-3; 10 bases agree with TRBD2. CDR1 is SGHRS, CDR2 YFSETQ, per germline. CDR3 length: 15 residues. V gave up 3 bases and J gave up 4 bases; unmatched junction bases: 5. The CDR3 DNA sequence: TGCGCCAGCAGCTGGGCTAGCGGGAGTTCAGATACGCAGTATTTT. Amino acid sequence: CASSWASGSSDTQYF. Full variable domain (remainder filled in from reference TRBV5-1 and TRBJ2-3): KAGVTQTPRYLIKTRGQQVTLSCSPISGHRSVSWYQQTPGQGLQFLFEYFSETQRNKGNFPGRFSGRQFSNSRSEMNVSTLELGDSALYLCASSWASGSSDTQYFGPGTRLTVL.

This clonotype was counted many times. The chain couples TRBV27 to TRBJ1-1; a possible D gene is TRBD1 (5 bases). The CDR3 totals 14 residues. Germline V gives CDR1 MNHEY, CDR2 SMNVEV (reference sequence). V was trimmed by 4 bases and J by 0 bases, leaving 9 bases between them. The CDR3 region is CASSSGTVNTEAFF. CDR3 in DNA: TGTGCCAGCAGTTCCGGGACGGTGAACACTGAAGCTTTCTTT.

The table lists this clonotype with many counts. The J gene is TRBJ2-7, the V gene TRBV28, with TRBD1 identical over 8 bases. Trimming at V came to 3 bases and at J to 2 bases, leaving 3 bases not matched to a gene. The germline CDR1 and CDR2 sequences are MDHEN and SYDVKM. The CDR3 totals 14 residues. CDR3 DNA sequence: TGTGCCAGCAGTTTGGACAGGGAGGCCTACGAGCAGTACTTC. Amino acid sequence: CASSLDREAYEQYF.

A note on this clonotype: An end of the junction does not agree with germline; a read error may underlie this. This chain connects TRBV20-1 to TRBJ2-5, with a possible D match to TRBD2 (6 bases). CDR3 length: 15 residues. CDR1 and CDR2 from the germline V gene are DFQATT and SNEGSKA (reference sequence). The DNA of the CDR3 is TGCGGTGCTGGGGGGAGCCTACCCCGCCAAGAGACCCAGTACTTC. Its translation is CGAGGSLPRQETQYF.

This clonotype was detected only a few times. This rearrangement joins TRBV30 to TRBJ1-2; 7 positions match TRBD1. CDR1 is GTSNPN and CDR2 is SVGIG in the germline V gene (reference sequence). Trimming cost V 3 bases and J 0 bases; bases outside gene matches: 10. The CDR3 runs 16 residues. The CDR3 protein is CAWRGEGGYSNYGYTF. CDR3 DNA sequence: TGTGCCTGGAGGGGGGAAGGGGGCTACTCTAACTATGGCTACACCTTC.

This clonotype was recorded at least ten times. The chain recombines TRBV11-2 with TRBJ1-6; 12 nucleotides align to TRBD1. The CDR3 extends over 14 amino acids. Germline V gene sequence: CDR1 SGHAT, CDR2 FQNNGV. Trimming at V came to 5 bases and at J to 14 bases, leaving 7 bases not matched to a gene. CDR3 bases: TGTGCCAGCAGCCCTCGGGACAGGGGGCAGACCCTCCACTTT. Its translation: CASSPRDRGQTLHF.

This clonotype was counted many times. This chain links TRBV12-3 or TRBV12-4 with TRBJ2-2; D may be TRBD2 (6 bases). This CDR3 has 13 amino acids. With 6 bases removed from V and 4 bases from J, the gap between germline ends came to 9 bases. The CDR3 region is CASRPSATGELFF. Written as DNA, the CDR3 is TGTGCCAGCAGGCCTAGCGCCACCGGGGAGCTGTTTTTT.

In this sample, this clonotype turned up many times. The chain recombines TRBV12-3 or TRBV12-4 with TRBJ1-3; D unresolved. V was pared by 4 bases and J by 0 bases, with 7 bases between. The length of the CDR3 is 14 residues. The CDR3: CASSWSSSGNTIYF. The CDR3 DNA reads as TGTGCCAGCAGTTGGTCGAGCTCTGGAAACACCATATATTTT.

This clonotype was found once. The chain carries TRBV6-5 and TRBJ2-1, with TRBD2 matching 7 bases. The V gene's germline CDR1 is MNHEY and CDR2 SVGAGI. This CDR3 is 15 amino acids long. The V gene end was trimmed by 0 bases and the J gene end by 4 bases; junction bases not matched to a gene: 3. The CDR3 region is CASSYSAGIYNEQFF. The DNA of the CDR3 is TGTGCCAGCAGTTACTCAGCGGGGATATACAATGAGCAGTTCTTC.

As for this clonotype: This is likely a read error, given that the CDR3 carries no conserved phenylalanine or tryptophan at its end. The limits of the CDR3 on the DNA are not certain, so only TCRdb's listed CDR3 is given. The genes are TRBV11-2 and TRBJ2-5; the DNA was not used to check the table's D call, TRBD1. The CDR3 has 14 amino acids, counting both end residues. The germline V gene has CDR1 SGHAT and CDR2 FQNNGV. This CDR3 is CASSPFRQQETPYV.

For this clonotype: This may stem from a read error, because a much larger clone lies one nucleotide away. CDR3 sequence: CASSFVETGTGTTF. The DNA of the CDR3 is TGTGCCAGCAGCTTTGTGGAGACCGGGACAGGTACCACCTTC. This chain connects TRBV7-2 to TRBJ1-2; 8 positions match TRBD1. Losses at the gene ends were 3 bases for V and 13 bases for J; bases not matched to a gene: 13. Germline V CDR1 and CDR2: SGHTA, FQGNSA. The CDR3 sequence is 14 residues long.